The sequence of this T cell receptor (beta chain) was determined in a study of blood T cell repertoires in COVID-19. Looking at the study overall: Samples representing acute and convalescent COVID-19 were sourced from the United States, Italy and Spain. Sample material is recorded as cDNA or gDNA derived from T cells, B-cell-depleted T cells, or PBMCs.

The V and J ends lost 8 bases and 4 bases, in that order; junction bases with no gene match: 7. The CDR3 is made up of 13 amino acids. Germline V lookup: CDR1 SNHLY, CDR2 FYNNEI. Per the original data handling: Reference gene primer amplification yielded estimated nucleated cell counts. Assay used: immunoSEQ multiplex PCR; TCRdb lists only in-frame clones, some missing. That table is the source of V, J and clone size, and D and trimming were worked out from the DNA. In the table there are 40,000 to 50,000 clones, approximately 90% of which are singletons. The origin of this receptor is a human donor in a cohort sampled during active COVID-19. This chain uses TRBV2 with TRBJ2-7; TRBD2 matches at 8 bases. The source material was peripheral blood. CDR3 DNA sequence: TGTGCCAGCGGCGGGACTAGGGAATACGAGCAGTACTTC. It specifies CASGGTREYEQYF.